This TCR beta chain was documented in a study of early T cells in non-severe SARS-CoV-2 infection. Germline loops: CDR1 SGHAT, CDR2 FQNNGV. The V gene end was trimmed by 3 bases and the J gene end by 7 bases; junction bases not matched to a gene: 5. The CDR3 extends over 15 amino acids. Attached unique molecular identifiers marked individual cDNA molecules. A single record per CDR3 protein comes from TCRdb applying MiXCR to the 5' RACE reads. The sample holds 60,000 or so distinct CDR3 sequences, 8.7% seen once. This clonotype was sampled from an adult who was a healthcare worker with PCR-confirmed SARS-CoV-2 infection or an uninfected control (not recorded which). The sequencing used whole blood, collected at baseline. The chain links TRBV11-2 to TRBJ1-4; TRBD1 agrees at 10 bases. CDR3 coding DNA: TGTGCCAGCAGCTTGTTGACAGGGGGCGTTGAAAAACTGTTTTTT. Amino acids: CASSLLTGGVEKLFF.